The clone carrying this T cell receptor (beta chain) was seen a handful of times. Its target is not known. This entry comes from a study of post-analysis software for immune sequencing data. Study context: Several disease courses (relapsing-remitting, secondary progressive and progressive-relapsing) of multiple sclerosis were included.

Study-wide points: Controls significantly exceeded multiple sclerosis patients in normalized Chao1 diversity. Controls showed lower frequencies than patients for five TRBV segments, and TRBV5-6, TRBV5-1 and TRBV20-1 were among these. Samples from one preparation batch, clustered by F measure, grouped strongly together.

TCR beta cDNA libraries had unique molecular identifiers. T cells, about 0.95 to 11 million of them, yielded some 540,000 cDNA molecules. From the PCR reads, TCRdb called clonotypes with MiXCR, one entry per CDR3 protein. Of under 900,000 distinct CDR3 sequences in the sample, 53% were seen once. V lost 6 bases and J lost 1; bases outside the gene matches: 8. Germline CDR1 and CDR2: SNHLY and FYNNEI. This CDR3 spans 15 amino acids. This chain connects TRBV2 to TRBJ1-2, with 7 bases identical to TRBD1. The TCR sequence derives from a girl between 10 and 17 years old with multiple sclerosis. Sequences were obtained from blood. The CDR3 DNA reads as TGTGCCAGCAGGGACTACAGGGGCCTTAACTATGGCTACACCTTC. Amino acids: CASRDYRGLNYGYTF.